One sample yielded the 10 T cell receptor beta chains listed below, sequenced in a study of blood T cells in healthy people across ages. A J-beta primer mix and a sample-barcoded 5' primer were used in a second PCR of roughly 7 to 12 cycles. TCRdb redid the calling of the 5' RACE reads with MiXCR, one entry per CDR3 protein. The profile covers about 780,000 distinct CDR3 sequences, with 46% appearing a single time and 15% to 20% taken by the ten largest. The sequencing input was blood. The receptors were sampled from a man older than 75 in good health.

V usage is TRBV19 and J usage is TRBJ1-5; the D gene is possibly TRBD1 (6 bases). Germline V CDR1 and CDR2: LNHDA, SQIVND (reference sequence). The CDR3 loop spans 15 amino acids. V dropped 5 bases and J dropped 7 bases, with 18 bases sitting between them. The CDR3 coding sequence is TGTGCCAGTAGTCCAGACGCGGGGGGCGGACAGCCCCAGCATTTT. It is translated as CASSPDAGGGQPQHF.

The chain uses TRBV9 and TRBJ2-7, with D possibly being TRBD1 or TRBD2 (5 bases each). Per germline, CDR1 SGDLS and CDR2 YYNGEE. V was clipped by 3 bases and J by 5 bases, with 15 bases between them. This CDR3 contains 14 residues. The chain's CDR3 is CASSAGPMSDEQYF. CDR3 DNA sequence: TGTGCCAGCAGCGCGGGACCTATGAGCGACGAGCAGTACTTC.

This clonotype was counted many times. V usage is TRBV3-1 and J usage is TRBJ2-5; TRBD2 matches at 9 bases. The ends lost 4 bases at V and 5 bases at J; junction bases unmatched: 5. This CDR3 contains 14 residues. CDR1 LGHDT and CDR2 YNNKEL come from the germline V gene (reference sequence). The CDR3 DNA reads TGTGCCAGCAGCCTTTTAAGCGGGAGGGAGACCCAGTACTTC. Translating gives CASSLLSGRETQYF.

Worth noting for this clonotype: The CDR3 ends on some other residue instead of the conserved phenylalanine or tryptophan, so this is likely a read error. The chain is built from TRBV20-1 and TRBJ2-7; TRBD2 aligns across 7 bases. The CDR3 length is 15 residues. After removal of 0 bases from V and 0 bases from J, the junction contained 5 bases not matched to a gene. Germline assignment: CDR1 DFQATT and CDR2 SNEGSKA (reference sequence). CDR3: CSARDLVAGSYEQYL. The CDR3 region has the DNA TGCAGTGCTAGAGATTTAGTAGCGGGCTCCTACGAGCAGTACCTC.

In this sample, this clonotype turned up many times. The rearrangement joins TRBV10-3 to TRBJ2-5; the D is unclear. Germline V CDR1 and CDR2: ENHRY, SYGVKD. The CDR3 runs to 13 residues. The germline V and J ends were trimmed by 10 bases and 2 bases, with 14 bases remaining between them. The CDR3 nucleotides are TGTGCCAACAGAAGGACCCTACAAGAGACCCAGTACTTC. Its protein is CANRRTLQETQYF.

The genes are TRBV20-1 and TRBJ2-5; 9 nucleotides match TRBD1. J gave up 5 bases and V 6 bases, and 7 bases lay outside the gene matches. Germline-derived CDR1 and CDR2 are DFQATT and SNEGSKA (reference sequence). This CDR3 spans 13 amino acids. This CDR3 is CSATGQGRETQYF. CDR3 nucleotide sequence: TGCAGTGCAACCGGACAGGGGCGGGAGACCCAGTACTTC.

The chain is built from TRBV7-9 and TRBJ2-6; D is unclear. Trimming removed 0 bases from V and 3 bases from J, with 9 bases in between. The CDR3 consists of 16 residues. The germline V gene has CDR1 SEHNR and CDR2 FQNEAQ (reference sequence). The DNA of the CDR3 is TGTGCCAGCAGCTTAGCAATAGGAGTTGGGGCCAACGTCCTGACTTTC. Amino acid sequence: CASSLAIGVGANVLTF.

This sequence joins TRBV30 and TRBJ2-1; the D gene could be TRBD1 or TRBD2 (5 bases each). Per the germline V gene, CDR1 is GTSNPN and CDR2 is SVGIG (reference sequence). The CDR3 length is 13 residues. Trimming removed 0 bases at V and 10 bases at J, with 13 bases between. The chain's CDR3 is CAWSVEGEREQFF. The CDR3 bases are TGTGCCTGGAGTGTAGAAGGGGAGCGGGAGCAGTTCTTC. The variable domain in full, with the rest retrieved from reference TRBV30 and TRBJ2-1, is SQTIHQWPATLVQPVGSPLSLECTVEGTSNPNLYWYRQAAGRGLQLLFYSVGIGQISSEVPQNLSASRPQDRQFILSSKKLLLSDSGFYLCAWSVEGEREQFFGPGTRLTVL.

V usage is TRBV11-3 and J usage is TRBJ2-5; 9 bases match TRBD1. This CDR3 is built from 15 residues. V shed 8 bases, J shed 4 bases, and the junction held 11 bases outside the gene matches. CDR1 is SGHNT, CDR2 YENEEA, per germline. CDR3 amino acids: CASDLGQGIGETQYF. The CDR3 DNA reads TGTGCCAGCGACCTGGGACAGGGCATAGGAGAGACCCAGTACTTC. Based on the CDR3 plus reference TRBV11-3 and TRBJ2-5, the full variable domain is EAGVVQSPRYKIIEKKQPVAFWCNPISGHNTLYWYLQNLGQGPELLIRYENEEAVDDSQLPKDRFSAERLKGVDSTLKIQPAELGDSAVYLCASDLGQGIGETQYFGPGTRLLVL.

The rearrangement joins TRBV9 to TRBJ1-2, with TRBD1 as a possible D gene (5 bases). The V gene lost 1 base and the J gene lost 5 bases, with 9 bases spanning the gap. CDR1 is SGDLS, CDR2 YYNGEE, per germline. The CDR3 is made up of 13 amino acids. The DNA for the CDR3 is TGTGCCAGCAGCGTACAGGGATTGTATGGCTACACCTTC. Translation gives CASSVQGLYGYTF.